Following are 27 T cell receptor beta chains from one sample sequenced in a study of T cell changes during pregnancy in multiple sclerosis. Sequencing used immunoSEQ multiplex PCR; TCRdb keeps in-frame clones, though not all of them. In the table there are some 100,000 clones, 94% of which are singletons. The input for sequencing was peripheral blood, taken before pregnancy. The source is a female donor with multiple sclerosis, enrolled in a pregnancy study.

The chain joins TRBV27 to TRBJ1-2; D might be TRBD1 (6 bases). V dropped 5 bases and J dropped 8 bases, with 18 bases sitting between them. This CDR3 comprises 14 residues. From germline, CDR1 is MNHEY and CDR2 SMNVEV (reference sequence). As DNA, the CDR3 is TGTGCCAGCAGTACCCACCCGACAGGTTCCGGCTACACCTTC. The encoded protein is CASSTHPTGSGYTF.

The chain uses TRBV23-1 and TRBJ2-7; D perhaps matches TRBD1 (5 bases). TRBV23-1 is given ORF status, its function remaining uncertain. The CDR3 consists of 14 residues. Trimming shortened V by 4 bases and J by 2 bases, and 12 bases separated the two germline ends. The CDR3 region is CASSLSGSPYEQYF. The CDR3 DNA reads TGCGCCAGCAGTCTCTCAGGGTCCCCCTACGAGCAGTACTTC.

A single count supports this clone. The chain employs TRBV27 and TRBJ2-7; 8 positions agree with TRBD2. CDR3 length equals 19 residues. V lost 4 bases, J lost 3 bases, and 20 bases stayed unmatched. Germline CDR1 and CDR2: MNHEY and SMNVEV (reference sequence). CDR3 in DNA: TGTGCCAGCAGTTCCCTGGGGGGCTGGGGGCGGGAGGATCTCTACGAGCAGTACTTC. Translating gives CASSSLGGWGREDLYEQYF.

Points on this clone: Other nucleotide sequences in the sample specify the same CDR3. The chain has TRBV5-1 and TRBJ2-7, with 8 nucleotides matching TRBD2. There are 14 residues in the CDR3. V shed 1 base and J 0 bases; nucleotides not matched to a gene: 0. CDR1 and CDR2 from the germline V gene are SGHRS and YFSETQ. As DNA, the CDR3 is TGCGCCAGCAGCTTGAGCGGGAGCTCCTACGAGCAGTACTTC. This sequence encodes CASSLSGSSYEQYF.

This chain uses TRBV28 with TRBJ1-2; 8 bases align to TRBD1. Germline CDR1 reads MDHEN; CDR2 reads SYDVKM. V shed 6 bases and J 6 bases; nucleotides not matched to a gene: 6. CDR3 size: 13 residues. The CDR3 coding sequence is TGTGCCAGCAGCGCGACAGGGGACGATGGCTACACCTTC. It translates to CASSATGDDGYTF.

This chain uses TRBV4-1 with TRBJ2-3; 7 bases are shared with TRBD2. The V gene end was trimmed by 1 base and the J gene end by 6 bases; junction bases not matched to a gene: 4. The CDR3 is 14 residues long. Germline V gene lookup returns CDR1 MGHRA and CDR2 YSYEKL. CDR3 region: CASSQAREADTQYF. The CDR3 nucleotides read TGCGCCAGCAGCCAAGCTCGGGAGGCCGATACGCAGTATTTT.

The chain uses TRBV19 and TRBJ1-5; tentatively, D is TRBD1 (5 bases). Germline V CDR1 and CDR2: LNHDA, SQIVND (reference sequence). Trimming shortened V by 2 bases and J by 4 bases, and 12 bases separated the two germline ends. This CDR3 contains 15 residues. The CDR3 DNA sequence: TGTGCCAGTAGTATATTTGACAGAAAGAATCAGCCCCAGCATTTT. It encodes CASSIFDRKNQPQHF.

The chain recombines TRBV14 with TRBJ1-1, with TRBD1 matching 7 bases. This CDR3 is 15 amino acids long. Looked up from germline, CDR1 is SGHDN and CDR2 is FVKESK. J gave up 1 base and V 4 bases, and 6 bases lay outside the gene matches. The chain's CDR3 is CASSRGDSANTEAFF. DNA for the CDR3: TGTGCCAGCAGCCGGGGGGACAGTGCGAACACTGAAGCTTTCTTT.

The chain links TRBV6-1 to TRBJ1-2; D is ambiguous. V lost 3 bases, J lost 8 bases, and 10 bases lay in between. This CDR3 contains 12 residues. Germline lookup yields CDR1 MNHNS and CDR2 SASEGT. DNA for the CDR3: TGTGCCAGCAGTGATAGAGGCATCGGCTACACCTTC. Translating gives CASSDRGIGYTF.

CDR3 protein: CASSQGLVSGMENEQFF. CDR3 in DNA: TGCGCCAGCAGCCAAGGCTTGGTTAGCGGGATGGAGAATGAGCAGTTCTTC. The chain recombines TRBV4-1 with TRBJ2-1, with TRBD2 matching 8 bases. Losses at the gene ends were 1 base for V and 7 bases for J; bases not matched to a gene: 12. In germline, CDR1 is MGHRA, CDR2 YSYEKL. This CDR3 has 17 amino acids.

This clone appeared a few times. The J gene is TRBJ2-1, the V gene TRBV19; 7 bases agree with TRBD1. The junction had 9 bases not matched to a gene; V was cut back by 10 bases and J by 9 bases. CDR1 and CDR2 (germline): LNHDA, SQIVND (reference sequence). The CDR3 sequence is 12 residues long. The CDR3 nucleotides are TGTGCCACCCGGGACAGCCTCCTTGAGCAGTTCTTC. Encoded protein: CATRDSLLEQFF.

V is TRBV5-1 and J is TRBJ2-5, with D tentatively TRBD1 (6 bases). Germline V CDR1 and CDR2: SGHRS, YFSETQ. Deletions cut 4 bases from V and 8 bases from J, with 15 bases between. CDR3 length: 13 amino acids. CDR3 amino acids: CASSRRQDSTQYF. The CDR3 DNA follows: TGCGCCAGCAGCCGCCGACAGGATAGCACCCAGTACTTC.

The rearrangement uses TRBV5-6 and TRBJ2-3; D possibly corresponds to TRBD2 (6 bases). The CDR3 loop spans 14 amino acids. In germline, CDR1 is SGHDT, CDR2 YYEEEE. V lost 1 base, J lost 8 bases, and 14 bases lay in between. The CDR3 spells CASSLMGEAVTQYF. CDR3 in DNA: TGTGCCAGCAGCTTGATGGGGGAGGCGGTTACGCAGTATTTT.

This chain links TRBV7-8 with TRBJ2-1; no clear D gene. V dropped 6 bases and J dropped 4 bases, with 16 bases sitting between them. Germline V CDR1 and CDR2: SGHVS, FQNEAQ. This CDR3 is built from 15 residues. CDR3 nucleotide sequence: TGTGCCAGCAGTTCAGCTGCCACTAAATACAATGAGCAGTTCTTC. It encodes CASSSAATKYNEQFF.

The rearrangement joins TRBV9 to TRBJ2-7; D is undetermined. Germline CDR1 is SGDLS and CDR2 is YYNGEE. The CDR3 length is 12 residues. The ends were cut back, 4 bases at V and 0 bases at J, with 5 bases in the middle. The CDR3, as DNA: TGTGCCAGCAGCTGGCCCTCCTACGAGCAGTACTTC. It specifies CASSWPSYEQYF.

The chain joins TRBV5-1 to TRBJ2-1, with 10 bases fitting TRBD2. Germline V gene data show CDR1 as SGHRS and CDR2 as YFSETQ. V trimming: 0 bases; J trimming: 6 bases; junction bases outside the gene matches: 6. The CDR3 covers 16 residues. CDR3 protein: CASSLGPSGRSNEQFF. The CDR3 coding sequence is TGCGCCAGCAGCTTGGGCCCTAGCGGGAGAAGCAATGAGCAGTTCTTC.

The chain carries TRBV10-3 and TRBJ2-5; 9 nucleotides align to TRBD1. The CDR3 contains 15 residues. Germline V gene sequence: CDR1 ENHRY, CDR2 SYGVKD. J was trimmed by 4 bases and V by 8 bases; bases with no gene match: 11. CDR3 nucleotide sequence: TGTGCCATCTCTTCGGGACAGGGATTTGGAGAGACCCAGTACTTC. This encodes CAISSGQGFGETQYF.

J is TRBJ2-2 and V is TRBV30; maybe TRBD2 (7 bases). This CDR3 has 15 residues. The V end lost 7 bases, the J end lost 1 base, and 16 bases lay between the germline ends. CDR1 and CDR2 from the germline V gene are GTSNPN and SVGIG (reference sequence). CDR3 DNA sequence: TGTGCCTACCTAAGGGGGGGCCTGAACACCGGGGAGCTGTTTTTT. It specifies CAYLRGGLNTGELFF.

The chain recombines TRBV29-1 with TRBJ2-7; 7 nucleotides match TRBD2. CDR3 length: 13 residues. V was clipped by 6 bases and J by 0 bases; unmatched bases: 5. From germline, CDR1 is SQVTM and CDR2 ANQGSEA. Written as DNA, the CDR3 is TGCAGCGTGACGCGGGAGAGCTCCTACGAGCAGTACTTC. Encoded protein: CSVTRESSYEQYF.

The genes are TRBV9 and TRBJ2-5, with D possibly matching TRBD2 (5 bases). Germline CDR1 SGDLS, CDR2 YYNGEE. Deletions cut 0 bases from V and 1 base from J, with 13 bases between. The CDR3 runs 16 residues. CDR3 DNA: TGTGCCAGCAGCGTAGCTACACGGGGAGCCCAAGAGACCCAGTACTTC. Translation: CASSVATRGAQETQYF.

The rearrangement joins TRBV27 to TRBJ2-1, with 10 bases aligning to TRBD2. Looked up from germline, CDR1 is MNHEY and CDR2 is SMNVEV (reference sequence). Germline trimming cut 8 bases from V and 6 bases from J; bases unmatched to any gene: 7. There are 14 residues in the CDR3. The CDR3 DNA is TGTGCCAGCGGATCACTAGCGGGGCCCAATGAGCAGTTCTTC. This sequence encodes CASGSLAGPNEQFF.

The CDR3 region is CASSLIRDRGSHEQFF. The CDR3 coding sequence is TGTGCCAGCAGCTTGATTCGGGACAGGGGTTCCCATGAGCAGTTCTTC. The chain links TRBV5-4 to TRBJ2-1; 10 nucleotides align to TRBD1. Germline V lookup: CDR1 SGHNT, CDR2 YYREEE (reference sequence). Trimming took 1 base from V and 8 from J; bases not matched to a gene: 9. The CDR3 totals 16 residues.

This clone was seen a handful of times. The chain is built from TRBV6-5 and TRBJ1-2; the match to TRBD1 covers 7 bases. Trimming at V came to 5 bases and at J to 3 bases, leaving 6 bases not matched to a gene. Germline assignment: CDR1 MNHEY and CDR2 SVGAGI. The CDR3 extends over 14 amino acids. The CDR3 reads CASSDNRGYYGYTF. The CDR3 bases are TGTGCCAGCAGTGACAACAGGGGATACTATGGCTACACCTTC.

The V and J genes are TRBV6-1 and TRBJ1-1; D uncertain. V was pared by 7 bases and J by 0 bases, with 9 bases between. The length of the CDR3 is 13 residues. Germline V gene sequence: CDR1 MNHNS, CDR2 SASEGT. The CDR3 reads CASTVELNTEAFF. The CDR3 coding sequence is TGTGCCAGCACGGTAGAATTGAACACTGAAGCTTTCTTT.

The CDR3 region has the DNA TGTGCCAGCAGTTTCCCACAGAGTCCCTATGGCTACACCTTC. This encodes CASSFPQSPYGYTF. The chain is built from TRBV28 and TRBJ1-2; D remains ambiguous. V lost 3 bases, J lost 4 bases, and 12 bases lay in between. The CDR3 covers 14 residues. Germline CDR1 reads MDHEN; CDR2 reads SYDVKM.

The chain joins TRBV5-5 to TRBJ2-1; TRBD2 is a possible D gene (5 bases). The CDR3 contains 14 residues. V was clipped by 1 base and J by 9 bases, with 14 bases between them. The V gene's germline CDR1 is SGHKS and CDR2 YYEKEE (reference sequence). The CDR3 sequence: CASSLRVARGEQFF. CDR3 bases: TGTGCCAGCAGCTTGAGGGTAGCACGGGGTGAGCAGTTCTTC.

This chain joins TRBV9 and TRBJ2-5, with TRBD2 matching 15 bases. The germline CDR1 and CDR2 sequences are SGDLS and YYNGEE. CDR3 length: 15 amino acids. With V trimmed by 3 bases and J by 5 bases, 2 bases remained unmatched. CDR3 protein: CASSAGLAGGETQYF. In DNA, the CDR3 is TGTGCCAGCAGCGCCGGACTAGCGGGAGGGGAGACCCAGTACTTC.